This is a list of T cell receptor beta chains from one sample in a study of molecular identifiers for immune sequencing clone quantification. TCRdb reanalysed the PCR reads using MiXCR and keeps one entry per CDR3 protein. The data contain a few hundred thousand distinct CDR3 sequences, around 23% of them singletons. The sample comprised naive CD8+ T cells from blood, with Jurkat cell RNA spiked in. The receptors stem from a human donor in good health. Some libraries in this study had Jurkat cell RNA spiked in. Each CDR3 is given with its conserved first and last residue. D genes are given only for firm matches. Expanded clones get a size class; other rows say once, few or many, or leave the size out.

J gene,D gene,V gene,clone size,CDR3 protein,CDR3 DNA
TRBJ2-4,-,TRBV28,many,CASNGHLAKNIQYF,TGTGCCAGCAACGGACACTTAGCCAAAAACATTCAGTACTTC
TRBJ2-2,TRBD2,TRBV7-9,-,CASSEIGTTIHGELFF,TGTGCCAGCAGCGAAATAGGGACTACCATCCACGGGGAGCTGTTTTTT
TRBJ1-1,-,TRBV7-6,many,CASSTGQTAEAFF,TGTGCCAGCAGCACAGGACAGACGGCTGAAGCTTTCTTT
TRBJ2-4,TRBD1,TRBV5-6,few,CASSYWDREIENIQYF,TGTGCCAGCAGCTATTGGGACAGGGAAATCGAAAACATTCAGTACTTC
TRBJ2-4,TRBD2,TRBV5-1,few,CASRAGLDNIQYF,TGCGCCAGCAGAGCCGGACTAGATAACATTCAGTACTTC
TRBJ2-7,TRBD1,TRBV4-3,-,CASSRNRDSTYEQYF,TGCGCCAGCAGCCGAAACCGGGACAGCACCTACGAGCAGTACTTC
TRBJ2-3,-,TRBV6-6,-,CASSYGYNTDTQYF,TGTGCCAGCAGTTACGGCTACAACACAGATACGCAGTATTTT
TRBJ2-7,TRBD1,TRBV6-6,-,CASSYSDRIGYEQYF,TGTGCCAGCAGTTACTCGGACAGGATTGGGTACGAGCAGTACTTC
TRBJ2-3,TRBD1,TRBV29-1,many,CSVEDDGTGLDTQYF,TGCAGCGTTGAAGATGACGGGACAGGGTTAGATACGCAGTATTTT
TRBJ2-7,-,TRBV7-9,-,CASSPEYYEQYF,TGTGCCAGCAGCCCAGAATACTACGAGCAGTACTTC
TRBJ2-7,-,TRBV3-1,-,CASSQDTGGYEQYF,TGTGCCAGCAGCCAAGATACAGGAGGCTACGAGCAGTACTTC
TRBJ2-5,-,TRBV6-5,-,CASSPGPETQYF,TGTGCCAGCAGCCCGGGGCCAGAGACCCAGTACTTC
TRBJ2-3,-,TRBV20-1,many,CSARDPRVQTDTQYF,TGCAGTGCTAGAGATCCCCGGGTACAGACAGATACGCAGTATTTT
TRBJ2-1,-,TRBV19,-,CASSISSPSYNEQFF,TGTGCCAGTAGTATCTCTAGCCCCTCCTACAATGAGCAGTTCTTC
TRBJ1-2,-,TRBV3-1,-,CASSPWTKTYGYTF,TGTGCCAGCAGCCCCTGGACGAAAACCTATGGCTACACCTTC
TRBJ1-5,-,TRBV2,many,CASSRDIYSNQPQHF,TGTGCCAGCAGTCGGGACATTTATAGCAATCAGCCCCAGCATTTT
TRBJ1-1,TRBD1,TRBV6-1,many,CASRGQGYTEAFF,TGTGCCAGCAGAGGACAGGGGTACACTGAAGCTTTCTTT
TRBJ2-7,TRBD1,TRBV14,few,CASSQGYDRAHEQYF,TGTGCCAGCAGCCAGGGTTATGACAGGGCCCACGAGCAGTACTTC
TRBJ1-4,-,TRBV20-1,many,CSAEEDRYEKLFF,TGCAGTGCAGAGGAGGACAGATATGAAAAACTGTTTTTT
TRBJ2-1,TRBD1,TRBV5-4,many,CASSQGQGVGNEQFF,TGTGCCAGCAGCCAGGGACAGGGGGTTGGAAATGAGCAGTTCTTC
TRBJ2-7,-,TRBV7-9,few,CASSSTGSSSHEQYF,TGTGCCAGCAGCAGCACCGGGTCTTCTAGCCACGAGCAGTACTTC
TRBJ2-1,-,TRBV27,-,CASSPLGRIRDGYNEQFF,TGTGCCAGCAGTCCTTTAGGACGAATCCGGGACGGATACAATGAGCAGTTCTTC
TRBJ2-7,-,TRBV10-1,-,CASSVFENSETEEQYF,TGCGCCAGCAGTGTGTTCGAGAATAGCGAGACTGAAGAGCAGTACTTC